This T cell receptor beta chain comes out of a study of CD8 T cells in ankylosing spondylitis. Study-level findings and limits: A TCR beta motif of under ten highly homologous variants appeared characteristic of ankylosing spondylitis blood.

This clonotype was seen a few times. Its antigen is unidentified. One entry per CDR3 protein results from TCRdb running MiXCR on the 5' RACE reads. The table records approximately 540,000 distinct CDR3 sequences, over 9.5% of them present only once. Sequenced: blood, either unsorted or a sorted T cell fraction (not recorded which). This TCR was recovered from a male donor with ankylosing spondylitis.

The CDR3 sequence: CASSQGAGGYTF. In nucleotides, the CDR3 is TGTGCCAGCAGTCAGGGGGCGGGCGGCTACACCTTC. This chain uses TRBV12-3 or TRBV12-4 with TRBJ1-2, with 8 bases identical to TRBD1. The V gene end was trimmed by 5 bases and the J gene end by 8 bases; junction bases not matched to a gene: 4. This CDR3 is 12 amino acids long.